Listed below are T cell receptor beta chains from one sample, sequenced in a study of regulatory T cells in long-lasting Graves disease. From the multiplex PCR reads, TCRdb called clonotypes with MiXCR, one entry per CDR3 protein. The sample gives around 320,000 distinct CDR3 sequences, over 15% of which show up once; roughly 27% is in the top ten. The same data also contributed to another study, on T cells in Graves' hyperthyroidism and ophthalmopathy.

The sequencing here drew on peripheral blood mononuclear cells (PBMCs), taken at new diagnosis, from a patient treated with antithyroid drugs. The receptor set was obtained from a man aged 40-49 years with Graves disease. The CDR3 runs from the conserved cysteine through the conserved F or W. D genes are given only for firm matches. Part of the rows lack a size; the others show once, few, many or a class for expanded clones.

v_call	d_call	clone_size	cdr3_length	j_call	cdr3_aa	cdr3_nt
TRBV7-2	TRBD2	many	12	TRBJ2-7	CASSSAGLRTYF	TGTGCCAGCAGCTCGGCGGGACTACGCACGTACTTC
TRBV6-5	.	.	17	TRBJ1-5	CASSYSIGGSSNQPQHF	TGTGCCAGCAGTTACTCGATCGGGGGTTCAAGCAATCAGCCCCAGCATTTT
TRBV6-8	TRBD1	many	14	TRBJ2-7	CASRFGQASYEQYF	TGTGCCAGCAGATTCGGACAGGCCTCCTACGAGCAGTACTTC
TRBV11-2	.	many	15	TRBJ2-2	CASSLDPLNTGELFF	TGTGCCAGCAGCTTAGACCCTTTGAACACCGGGGAGCTGTTTTTT
TRBV27	.	many	15	TRBJ2-5	CASSVLSGNQETQYF	TGTGCCAGCAGTGTTCTCTCCGGGAACCAAGAGACCCAGTACTTC
TRBV27	.	.	13	TRBJ1-1	CASSGGRHTEAFF	TGTGCCAGCAGTGGAGGGAGGCACACTGAAGCTTTCTTT
TRBV6-5	.	.	15	TRBJ2-3	CASSYRQESTDTRYF	TGTGCCAGCAGTTATCGGCAGGAGAGCACAGATACGCGGTATTTT
TRBV30	TRBD2	many	13	TRBJ2-7	CAWSDGGGYEQYF	TGTGCCTGGAGTGATGGGGGGGGATACGAGCAGTACTTC
TRBV20-1	.	many	15	TRBJ2-3	CSARDGGWSPDTQYF	TGCAGTGCTAGAGACGGAGGTTGGTCCCCAGATACGCAGTATTTT
TRBV2	TRBD1	many	19	TRBJ2-5	CASSEAGFIWDRGSQTQYF	TGTGCCAGCAGTGAAGCGGGTTTTATTTGGGACAGGGGTTCCCAGACCCAGTACTTC